Included here is one T cell receptor beta chain sequence, with context. This entry is derived from a study of monozygotic twins with inflammatory bowel disease. TCRdb processed the 5' RACE reads again and assigns one entry to each CDR3 protein, with no DNA. The data include 150,000 to 200,000 distinct CDR3 sequences; the top ten clones carry roughly 7.4%. This CDR3 contains 13 residues. The germline gives CDR1 SGHNT, CDR2 YYREEE (reference sequence). The specimen was blood. The sequence came from a human donor with ulcerative colitis or Crohn's disease, or a healthy co-twin of an affected twin (not recorded which). This chain uses TRBV5-4 with TRBJ2-5. The CDR3 sequence: CASKLAVQETQYF.